The clone carrying this T cell receptor (beta chain) was detected only a few times. The junction and the germline gene differ at one end; a read error may be behind it. These data belong to a study of T-cell reconstitution after alpha-beta-depleted transplantation in children. The library targeted TCRbeta and was prepared with unique molecular identifiers. Using its own MiXCR run on the PCR reads, TCRdb lists one record per CDR3 protein. The table has 580,000 or so distinct CDR3 sequences, 23% seen once. The CDR3 loop spans 15 amino acids. Germline V gene data show CDR1 as LNHNV and CDR2 as YYDKDF (reference sequence).

The sequenced sample was PBMCs, mostly from graft donor cells, obtained 360 days after TCRalphabeta/CD19-depleted stem cell transplant. The chain links TRBV15 to TRBJ2-2; TRBD2 might be the D (7 bases). This receptor was identified in a boy under two years old who had a stem cell transplant for acute myeloid leukemia, so the T cells may come from the graft donor. The CDR3 loop reads CATSGEGGRTGELFF. In nucleotides, the CDR3 is TGTGCCACCAGCGGAGAGGGGGGGCGAACCGGGGAGCTGTTTTTT. Complete variable domain (other parts from reference TRBV15 and TRBJ2-2): DAMVIQNPRYQVTQFGKPVTLSCSQTLNHNVMYWYQQKSSQAPKLLFHYYDKDFNNEADTPDNFQSRRPNTSFCFLDIRSPGLGDTAMYLCATSGEGGRTGELFFGEGSRLTVL.